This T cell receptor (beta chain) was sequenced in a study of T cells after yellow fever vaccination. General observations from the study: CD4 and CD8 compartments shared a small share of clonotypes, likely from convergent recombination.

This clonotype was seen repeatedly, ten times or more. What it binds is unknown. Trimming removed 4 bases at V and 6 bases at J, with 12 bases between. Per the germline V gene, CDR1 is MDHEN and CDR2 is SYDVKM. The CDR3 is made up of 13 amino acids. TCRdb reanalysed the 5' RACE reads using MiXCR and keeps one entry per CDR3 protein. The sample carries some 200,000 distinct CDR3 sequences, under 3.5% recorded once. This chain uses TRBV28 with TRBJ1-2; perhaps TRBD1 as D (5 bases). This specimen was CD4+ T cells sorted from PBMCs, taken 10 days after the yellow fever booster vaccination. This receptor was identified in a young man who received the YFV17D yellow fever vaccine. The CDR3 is CASSYPGLDGYTF. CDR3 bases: TGTGCCAGCAGTTACCCAGGGTTGGATGGCTACACCTTC.